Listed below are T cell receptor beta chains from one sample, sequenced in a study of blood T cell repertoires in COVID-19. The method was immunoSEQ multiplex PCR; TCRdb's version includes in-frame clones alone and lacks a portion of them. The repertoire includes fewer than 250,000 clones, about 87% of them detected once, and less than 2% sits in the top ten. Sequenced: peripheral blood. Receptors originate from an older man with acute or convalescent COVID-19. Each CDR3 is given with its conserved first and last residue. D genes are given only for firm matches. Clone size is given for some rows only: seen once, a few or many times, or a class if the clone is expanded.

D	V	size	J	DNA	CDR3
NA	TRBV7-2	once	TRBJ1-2	TGTGCCAGCAGCCCGACAATCTATGGCTACACCTTC	CASSPTIYGYTF
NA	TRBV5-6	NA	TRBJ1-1	TGTGCCAGCAGCCGGAGGAGAAACACTGAAGCTTTCTTT	CASSRRRNTEAFF
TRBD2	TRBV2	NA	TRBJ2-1	TGTGCCAGCAGTGAATGGGGAACGACTAGCCCGTACAATGAGCAGTTCTTC	CASSEWGTTSPYNEQFF
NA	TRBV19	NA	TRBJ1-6	TGTGCCAGTAGACCCCAAATAGGGGATGGTTCACCCCTCCACTTT	CASRPQIGDGSPLHF
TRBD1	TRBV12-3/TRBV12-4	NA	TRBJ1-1	TGTGCCAGCAGGATAGGGGGCAACACTGAAGCTTTCTTT	CASRIGGNTEAFF
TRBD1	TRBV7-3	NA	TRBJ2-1	TGTGCCAGCAGCGGGACAGGGGGCGCAAAGAATGAGCAGTTCTTC	CASSGTGGAKNEQFF
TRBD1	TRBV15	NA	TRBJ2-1	TGTGCCACCAGACCCCAGGGGGAAAGGAATGAGCAGTTCTTC	CATRPQGERNEQFF
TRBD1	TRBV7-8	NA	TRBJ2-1	TGTGCCAGCATCCACGGGGACAGGGATCGAGATGAGCAGTTCTTC	CASIHGDRDRDEQFF
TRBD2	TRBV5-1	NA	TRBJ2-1	TGCGCCAGCAGCGGAGGACTAGACGGGAATGAGCAGTTCTTC	CASSGGLDGNEQFF
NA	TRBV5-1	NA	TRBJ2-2	TGCGCCAGCAGCTGGAGCGGAGCGGACACCGGGGAGCTGTTTTTT	CASSWSGADTGELFF
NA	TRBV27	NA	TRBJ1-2	TGTGCCAGCAGACCTAAGTCAGGGGTCGCGCTTTTCTACACCTTC	CASRPKSGVALFYTF
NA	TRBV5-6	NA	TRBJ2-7	TGTGCCAGCAGCTTGCGGCGGGCCCTTTTCTCCTACGAGCAGTACTTC	CASSLRRALFSYEQYF
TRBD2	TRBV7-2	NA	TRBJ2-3	TGTGCCAGCAGCACACGGGGGGGGGCGCCAGATACGCAGTATTTT	CASSTRGGAPDTQYF
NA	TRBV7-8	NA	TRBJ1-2	TGTGCCAGCAGCTTAGACAGGCCCTATGGCTACACCTTC	CASSLDRPYGYTF
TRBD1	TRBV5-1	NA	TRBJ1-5	TGCGCCAGCAGCTCGGCAGGGGGCCTCAATCAGCCCCAGCATTTT	CASSSAGGLNQPQHF
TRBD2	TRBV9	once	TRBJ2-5	TGTGCCAGCAGCGAGACTAGCGGGAGAGCAGAGACCCAGTACTTC	CASSETSGRAETQYF
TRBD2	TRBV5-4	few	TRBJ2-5	TGTGCCAGCAGCTTGGGCGGGGGGGGAGAGACCCAGTACTTC	CASSLGGGGETQYF
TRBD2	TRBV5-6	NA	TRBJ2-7	TGTGCCAGCAGCTTGGAGGTTAGCGGGAGGTTCTACGAGCAGTACTTC	CASSLEVSGRFYEQYF
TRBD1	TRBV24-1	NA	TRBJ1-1	TGTGCCACCAGTGATTCGGACAGGGTTGCTTTCTTT	CATSDSDRVAFF
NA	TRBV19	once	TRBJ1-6	TGTGCCAGTAACCCCACCCAGGGCAGGAGCACCCTCCACTTT	CASNPTQGRSTLHF